Described below is a single TCR beta chain sequence and its context. The junction had 3 bases not matched to a gene; V was cut back by 2 bases and J by 0 bases. Germline V gives CDR1 SGHVS, CDR2 FQNEAQ. The CDR3 consists of 15 residues. TCRdb's table, derived via immunoSEQ multiplex PCR, lists solely in-frame clones and lacks some. Counted here are approximately 4,000 clones, about 80% occurring once; the ten biggest clones make up roughly 4.9%. This specimen comes from a study of neoadjuvant nivolumab and ipilimumab in lung cancer. The V and J genes are TRBV7-8 and TRBJ2-7; 8 nucleotides match TRBD1. The clonotype comes from an adult with non-small cell lung cancer. Sequenced here: peripheral blood, sampled after neoadjuvant nivolumab, alone or with ipilimumab, at or shortly before surgery. The CDR3 DNA sequence: TGTGCCAGCAGCTTAACAGGGGGAGGCTCCTACGAGCAGTACTTC. Amino acid sequence: CASSLTGGGSYEQYF.